The next 23 T cell receptor beta chains were all read from a single sample in a study of identical twins. TCRdb reprocessed the 5' RACE reads with MiXCR, giving one entry per CDR3 protein. The sample includes a few hundred thousand distinct CDR3 sequences, more than 9% of them seen just once. The data also belong to a second study, concerning yellow fever vaccine responses in identical twins.

The sample consisted of PBMCs. The receptor source for this set is a woman under 30 in good health.

The genes are TRBV30 and TRBJ2-3; TRBD2 aligns across 14 bases. The CDR3 consists of 17 residues. V dropped 5 bases and J dropped 4; count of bases not matched to a gene: 11. Germline lookup yields CDR1 GTSNPN and CDR2 SVGIG (reference sequence). CDR3 residues: CAWAPGLAGVGSDTQYF. The CDR3 DNA is TGTGCCTGGGCACCGGGACTAGCGGGAGTTGGATCAGATACGCAGTATTTT.

This clonotype was detected ten times or more. This rearrangement joins TRBV12-3 or TRBV12-4 to TRBJ2-3; TRBD2 agrees at 7 bases. The CDR3 is 15 amino acids. J gave up 3 bases and V 2 bases, and 5 bases lay outside the gene matches. The DNA for the CDR3 is TGTGCCAGCAGTTTAAACGGGGGGAGGACAGATACGCAGTATTTT. Residues: CASSLNGGRTDTQYF.

The genes are TRBV24-1 and TRBJ2-7, with D perhaps matching TRBD2 (6 bases). Trimming left V 3 bases short and J 4 bases short, with 15 bases between. The CDR3 totals 15 residues. Germline V gene lookup returns CDR1 KGHDR and CDR2 SFDVKD. The chain's CDR3 is CATSDPLAGSYEQYF. The CDR3 DNA reads TGTGCCACCAGTGATCCCCTAGCCGGGAGTTACGAGCAGTACTTC.

This clonotype has only a few counts. V usage is TRBV7-9 and J usage is TRBJ2-7; D not certain. V was pared by 5 bases and J by 4 bases, with 12 bases between. The CDR3 extends over 13 amino acids. Germline V CDR1 and CDR2: SEHNR, FQNEAQ (reference sequence). In nucleotides, the CDR3 is TGTGCCAGCAGCAGCCCGAATGGGTACGAGCAGTACTTC. It translates to CASSSPNGYEQYF.

There are a few counts of this clonotype. The chain joins TRBV20-1 to TRBJ2-3, with D possibly TRBD1 on 5 matching bases. Between the trimmed V and J ends, which lost 0 bases and 4 bases, there was a span of 14 bases. CDR3 length: 15 amino acids. Germline V lookup: CDR1 DFQATT, CDR2 SNEGSKA (reference sequence). DNA for the CDR3: TGCAGTGCTAGAGATCCGAGGCAGGGCGCAGATACGCAGTATTTT. It encodes CSARDPRQGADTQYF.

Ten or more counts support this clonotype. The chain couples TRBV13 to TRBJ2-7; no clear D gene. Trimming stripped 5 bases from V and 7 bases from J, with 15 bases between. From germline, CDR1 is PRHDT and CDR2 FYEKMQ (reference sequence). There are 13 residues in the CDR3. CDR3 coding DNA: TGTGCCAGCAGCCTTAAGACTGGCGCGGAGCAGTACTTC. Translating it yields CASSLKTGAEQYF.

The chain is built from TRBV3-1 and TRBJ2-2; D gene ambiguous. This CDR3 is built from 16 residues. V shed 0 bases and J shed 7 bases, with 15 bases lying between them. Germline V gene lookup returns CDR1 LGHDT and CDR2 YNNKEL (reference sequence). CDR3 in amino acids: CASSQDWWLVSGELFF. CDR3 DNA sequence: TGTGCCAGCAGCCAAGATTGGTGGCTAGTCAGCGGGGAGCTGTTTTTT. The full variable domain, in which reference TRBV3-1 and TRBJ2-2 provide the parts outside the CDR3, is DTAVSQTPKYLVTQMGNDKSIKCEQNLGHDTMYWYKQDSKKFLKIMFSYNNKELIINETVPNRFSPKSPDKAHLNLHINSLELGDSAVYFCASSQDWWLVSGELFFGEGSRLTVL.

This clonotype was picked up a small number of times. The chain is built from TRBV19 and TRBJ2-7, with TRBD1 matching over 7 bases. The trim removed 0 bases at V and 4 bases at J, leaving 6 bases unmatched. The CDR3 has 15 amino acids. Germline lookup yields CDR1 LNHDA and CDR2 SQIVND (reference sequence). CDR3 coding DNA: TGTGCCAGTAGTATAGATCGACCGGGACAGTACGAGCAGTACTTC. Its translation: CASSIDRPGQYEQYF. The entire variable domain, with the rest obtained from reference TRBV19 and TRBJ2-7, is as follows: DGGITQSPKYLFRKEGQNVTLSCEQNLNHDAMYWYRQDPGQGLRLIYYSQIVNDFQKGDIAEGYSVSREKKESFPLTVTSAQKNPTAFYLCASSIDRPGQYEQYFGPGTRLTVT.

This clonotype appeared many times. The J gene is TRBJ2-5, the V gene TRBV7-9; D assignment may be TRBD1 or TRBD2 (5 bases each). V shed 4 bases and J shed 2 bases, with 8 bases lying between them. The CDR3 length is 13 residues. The germline gives CDR1 SEHNR, CDR2 FQNEAQ (reference sequence). The CDR3 loop is CASSYGGQETQYF. The CDR3 DNA reads as TGTGCCAGCAGCTATGGGGGTCAAGAGACCCAGTACTTC.

This clonotype was detected many times. The CDR3 protein is CASSQGLEADTQYF. In DNA, the CDR3 is TGCGCCAGCAGCCAGGGACTAGAAGCAGATACGCAGTATTTT. The chain combines TRBV5-1 with TRBJ2-3, with 8 bases matching TRBD2. Trimming cost V 4 bases and J 4 bases; bases outside gene matches: 5. The germline V gene has CDR1 SGHRS and CDR2 YFSETQ. This CDR3 spans 14 amino acids.

This clonotype was counted ten times or more. This chain joins TRBV7-2 and TRBJ2-3, with TRBD2 matching 7 bases. V trimming: 0 bases; J trimming: 4 bases; junction bases outside the gene matches: 4. Germline V lookup: CDR1 SGHTA, CDR2 FQGNSA. The CDR3 is made up of 15 amino acids. The CDR3 nucleotides read TGTGCCAGCAGCTTAGCGGGAGGGAAATCAGATACGCAGTATTTT. Protein product: CASSLAGGKSDTQYF. The whole variable domain, remainder taken from reference TRBV7-2 and TRBJ2-3, is GAGVSQSPSNKVTEKGKDVELRCDPISGHTALYWYRQSLGQGLEFLIYFQGNSAPDKSGLPSDRFSAERTGGSVSTLTIQRTQQEDSAVYLCASSLAGGKSDTQYFGPGTRLTVL.

The table lists this clonotype with many counts. This chain connects TRBV29-1 to TRBJ2-3; 7 bases align to TRBD2. After removal of 6 bases from V and 5 bases from J, the junction contained 14 bases not matched to a gene. The CDR3 has 15 amino acids. CDR1 and CDR2 from the germline V gene are SQVTM and ANQGSEA. CDR3 amino acids: CSVQGRLALGDTQYF. CDR3 DNA sequence: TGCAGCGTACAAGGGCGACTAGCATTAGGAGATACGCAGTATTTT.

This clonotype was detected ten times or more. The V and J genes are TRBV27 and TRBJ2-7, with a tentative D call TRBD1 (5 bases). The ends were cut back, 5 bases at V and 4 bases at J, with 15 bases in the middle. Germline CDR1 and CDR2: MNHEY and SMNVEV (reference sequence). The CDR3 spans 14 residues. CDR3 amino acids: CASSAAGYRYEQYF. The CDR3 DNA reads as TGTGCCAGCAGTGCCGCAGGGTATCGGTACGAGCAGTACTTC.

This chain joins TRBV11-2 and TRBJ2-7; a weak D match, TRBD1 (5 bases). CDR3 size: 18 residues. V lost 6 bases and J lost 3, with 27 bases in between. Germline CDR1 reads SGHAT; CDR2 reads FQNNGV. CDR3 residues: CASSSKGFVEHPDYEQYF. Here the CDR3 DNA reads TGTGCCAGCAGTTCCAAGGGGTTCGTGGAGCATCCTGACTACGAGCAGTACTTC. Combining the CDR3 with reference TRBV11-2 and TRBJ2-7 gives the whole variable domain EAGVAQSPRYKIIEKRQSVAFWCNPISGHATLYWYQQILGQGPKLLIQFQNNGVVDDSQLPKDRFSAERLKGVDSTLKIQPAKLEDSAVYLCASSSKGFVEHPDYEQYFGPGTRLTVT.

This clonotype was seen more than once but under ten times. V usage is TRBV3-1 and J usage is TRBJ2-2, with D maybe TRBD2 (7 bases). Deletions cut 4 bases from V and 4 bases from J, with 19 bases between. From germline, CDR1 is LGHDT and CDR2 YNNKEL (reference sequence). This CDR3 has 17 amino acids. The CDR3 bases are TGTGCCAGCAGCCTCCTGAGGGGGGGGCACAGCACCGGGGAGCTGTTTTTT. As protein: CASSLLRGGHSTGELFF.

This clonotype was seen more than once but under ten times. J is TRBJ2-1 and V is TRBV30; TRBD1 might be the D (6 bases). The germline V gene encodes CDR1 GTSNPN and CDR2 SVGIG (reference sequence). CDR3 length: 13 amino acids. V lost 7 bases and J 1 base, leaving 11 bases between the germline ends. CDR3 DNA sequence: TGTGCCTTAAACAGGGCTTCCTACAATGAGCAGTTCTTC. Amino acids: CALNRASYNEQFF.

The genes are TRBV7-2 and TRBJ2-7, with D uncertain. The V end was cut by 5 bases, the J end by 2 bases, with 13 bases between. The CDR3 totals 14 residues. Per the germline V gene, CDR1 is SGHTA and CDR2 is FQGNSA. The CDR3 nucleotides read TGTGCCAGCAGCCCCCGAGAGGTACCCTACGAGCAGTACTTC. Its translation: CASSPREVPYEQYF.

This clonotype was seen many times. The J gene is TRBJ2-3, the V gene TRBV6-5; D gene ambiguous. This CDR3 contains 11 residues. CDR1 and CDR2 (germline): MNHEY, SVGAGI. Trimming shortened V by 7 bases and J by 6 bases, and 8 bases separated the two germline ends. The CDR3 loop is CASKVQDTQYF. The CDR3 nucleotides are TGTGCCAGCAAGGTTCAGGATACGCAGTATTTT.

This clonotype has a handful of counts. J is TRBJ2-3 and V is TRBV6-1; 9 bases line up with TRBD1. The length of the CDR3 is 15 residues. The J segment lost 3 bases and the V segment lost 8 bases, leaving 9 bases of the junction unmatched. CDR1 and CDR2 (germline): MNHNS, SASEGT. The CDR3 loop reads CASARDRATTDTQYF. The CDR3 bases are TGTGCCAGCGCCAGGGACAGGGCTACGACAGATACGCAGTATTTT.

This chain connects TRBV4-1 to TRBJ2-3; 9 nucleotides line up with TRBD1. The CDR3 consists of 16 residues. CDR1 is MGHRA, CDR2 YSYEKL, per germline. Losses at the gene ends were 3 bases for V and 6 bases for J; bases not matched to a gene: 10. The CDR3, as DNA: TGCGCCAGCAGCCAGAAGCCGGGACAGGGAGCTGATACGCAGTATTTT. Translation gives CASSQKPGQGADTQYF.

The V gene is TRBV29-1, the J gene TRBJ2-5; D is uncertain. The germline gives CDR1 SQVTM, CDR2 ANQGSEA. V was pared by 3 bases and J by 3 bases, with 11 bases between. The CDR3 runs to 13 residues. The CDR3 bases are TGCAGCGTTGACGATAGCAATGAAGAGACCCAGTACTTC. Its translation: CSVDDSNEETQYF.

The gene calls are TRBV9 and TRBJ2-3; TRBD2 agrees at 9 bases. The length of the CDR3 is 16 residues. Germline V gives CDR1 SGDLS, CDR2 YYNGEE. V trimming: 5 bases; J trimming: 3 bases; junction bases outside the gene matches: 10. CDR3 in amino acids: CASRTGAGGETDTQYF. The DNA of the CDR3 is TGTGCCAGCAGAACCGGAGCGGGGGGCGAGACAGATACGCAGTATTTT.

V gene TRBV20-1 combines with J gene TRBJ1-5; D perhaps matches TRBD1 (5 bases). This CDR3 is 13 amino acids long. Germline V gene data show CDR1 as DFQATT and CDR2 as SNEGSKA (reference sequence). V lost 3 bases and J 1 base, leaving 7 bases between the germline ends. In DNA, the CDR3 is TGCAGTGCTAGTTGGGGCAGCAATCAGCCCCAGCATTTT. This translates into CSASWGSNQPQHF.